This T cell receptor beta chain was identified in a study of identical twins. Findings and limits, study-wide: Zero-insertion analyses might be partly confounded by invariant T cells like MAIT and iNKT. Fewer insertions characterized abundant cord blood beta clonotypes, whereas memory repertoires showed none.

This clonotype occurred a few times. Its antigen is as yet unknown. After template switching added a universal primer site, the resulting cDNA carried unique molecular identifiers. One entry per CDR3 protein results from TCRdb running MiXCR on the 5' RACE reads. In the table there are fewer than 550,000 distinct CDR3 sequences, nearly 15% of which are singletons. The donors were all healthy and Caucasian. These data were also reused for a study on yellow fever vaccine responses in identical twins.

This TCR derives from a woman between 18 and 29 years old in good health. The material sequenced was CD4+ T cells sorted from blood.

The CDR3 nucleotides are TGTGCCAGCAGCTTAGCGGTCTTGATGACAGATACGCAGTATTTT. Encoded protein: CASSLAVLMTDTQYF. V gene TRBV11-2 combines with J gene TRBJ2-3; D ambiguous. CDR1 is SGHAT and CDR2 is FQNNGV in the germline V gene. There are 15 residues in the CDR3. The V and J ends lost 1 base and 3 bases respectively, with 11 bases between them.